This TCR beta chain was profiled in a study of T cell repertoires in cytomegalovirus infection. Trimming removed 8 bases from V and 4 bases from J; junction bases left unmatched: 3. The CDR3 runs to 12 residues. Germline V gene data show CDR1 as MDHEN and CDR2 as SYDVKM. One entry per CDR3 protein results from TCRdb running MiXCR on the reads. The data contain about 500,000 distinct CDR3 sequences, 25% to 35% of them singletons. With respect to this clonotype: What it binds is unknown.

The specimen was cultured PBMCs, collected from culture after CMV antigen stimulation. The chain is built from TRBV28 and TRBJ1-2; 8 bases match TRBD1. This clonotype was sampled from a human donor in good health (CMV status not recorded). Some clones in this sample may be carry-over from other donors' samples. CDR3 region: CASGQGSYGYTF. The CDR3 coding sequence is TGTGCCAGCGGACAGGGCAGCTATGGCTACACCTTC.